These 12 T cell receptor beta chains came from one sample sequenced in a study of human T cells and chemical hapten exposure. Time point of the sample: patch test 1, 2 weeks after DPC sensitization. Treatment specified: therapeutic diphenylcyclopropenone sensitization with weekly scalp DPC. MiXCR, run by TCRdb on the RACE reads, gives a single entry per CDR3 protein. The data show 74,000 or so distinct CDR3 sequences, about a tenth seen once. The sequencing here drew on whole blood, taken in connection with sensitization to the hapten diphenylcyclopropenone (DPC). Every receptor here comes from a woman aged 45 to 65 with alopecia areata. Some clones in this sample may be carry-over from other donors' samples.

This clonotype was seen a handful of times. The rearrangement uses TRBV5-4 and TRBJ2-5; 11 nucleotides agree with TRBD2. The CDR3 consists of 14 residues. The trim removed 2 bases at V and 4 bases at J, leaving 1 base unmatched. Germline lookup yields CDR1 SGHNT and CDR2 YYREEE (reference sequence). In nucleotides, the CDR3 is TGTGCCAGCAGCTTTCTAGCGGGAGGAGAGACCCAGTACTTC. Encoded protein: CASSFLAGGETQYF.

The rearrangement joins TRBV20-1 to TRBJ2-7; TRBD2 aligns across 11 bases. This CDR3 has 14 amino acids. V lost 6 bases and J lost 2; bases outside the gene matches: 6. Germline CDR1 DFQATT, CDR2 SNEGSKA (reference sequence). CDR3 in amino acids: CSAQGTSGTYEQYF. For the CDR3, the DNA is TGCAGTGCCCAAGGGACTAGCGGAACCTACGAGCAGTACTTC.

V usage is TRBV7-2 and J usage is TRBJ2-3; 12 bases are a match to TRBD2. The CDR3 is 16 amino acids. The trim removed 3 bases at V and 3 bases at J, leaving 4 bases unmatched. Germline assignment: CDR1 SGHTA and CDR2 FQGNSA. In DNA form, the CDR3 reads TGTGCCAGCAGCTTCTCCGGGACTAGCGGGACAGATACGCAGTATTTT. This translates into CASSFSGTSGTDTQYF.

This clonotype turned up a few times. The chain has TRBV10-3 and TRBJ2-3; 8 positions match TRBD2. The junction had 4 bases not matched to a gene; V was cut back by 2 bases and J by 0 bases. Germline V gene lookup returns CDR1 ENHRY and CDR2 SYGVKD. The CDR3 length is 16 residues. The CDR3, as DNA: TGTGCCATCAGTGAGGCTAGCGGGTCTAGCACAGATACGCAGTATTTT. Translated: CAISEASGSSTDTQYF.

This clonotype was observed many times. The rearrangement uses TRBV11-3 and TRBJ2-7, with D possibly TRBD1 on 6 matching bases. Germline V gene lookup returns CDR1 SGHNT and CDR2 YENEEA. The CDR3 length is 15 residues. V was cut by 1 base and J by 3 bases, with 13 bases left in between. The CDR3 loop reads CASSLGTGRDYEQYF. The CDR3 region has the DNA TGTGCCAGCAGCTTAGGAACAGGGCGCGACTACGAGCAGTACTTC.

This clonotype has at least ten counts. The chain carries TRBV6-2 or TRBV6-3 and TRBJ2-7, with TRBD2 as a possible D gene (5 bases). The V end lost 2 bases, the J end lost 0 bases, and 8 bases lay between the germline ends. The germline gives CDR1 MNHEY, CDR2 SVGEGT. The CDR3 is 14 amino acids. CDR3 nucleotide sequence: TGTGCCAGCAGTTACCTCGAGGGCTCCTACGAGCAGTACTTC. Protein product: CASSYLEGSYEQYF.

This clonotype was observed a few times. The chain joins TRBV2 to TRBJ2-2, with 8 bases lining up with TRBD1. Looked up from germline, CDR1 is SNHLY and CDR2 is FYNNEI. The CDR3 length is 15 residues. V lost 4 bases, J lost 4 bases, and 5 bases stayed unmatched. The chain's CDR3 is CASSGQGLATGELFF. CDR3 sequence (DNA): TGTGCCAGCAGTGGACAGGGGTTAGCCACCGGGGAGCTGTTTTTT.

This chain links TRBV5-1 with TRBJ2-3, with D uncertain. The germline V gene encodes CDR1 SGHRS and CDR2 YFSETQ. The CDR3 is 14 amino acids. Deletions cut 1 base from V and 5 bases from J, with 11 bases between. The CDR3 DNA is TGCGCCAGCAGCTTGTATGGGGTTAGAGATACGCAGTATTTT. Protein sequence: CASSLYGVRDTQYF. Complete variable domain (other parts from reference TRBV5-1 and TRBJ2-3): KAGVTQTPRYLIKTRGQQVTLSCSPISGHRSVSWYQQTPGQGLQFLFEYFSETQRNKGNFPGRFSGRQFSNSRSEMNVSTLELGDSALYLCASSLYGVRDTQYFGPGTRLTVL.

The V call is TRBV3-1, the J call TRBJ1-6, with D possibly matching TRBD1 (6 bases). The CDR3 runs 15 residues. Germline assignment: CDR1 LGHDT and CDR2 YNNKEL (reference sequence). V was shortened by 3 bases and J by 9 bases, with 15 bases between the two germline ends. The CDR3 sequence is CASSQGGQGRSPLHF. CDR3 sequence (DNA): TGTGCCAGCAGCCAGGGGGGCCAGGGTCGTTCACCCCTCCACTTT.

The V gene is TRBV29-1, the J gene TRBJ2-3; 12 bases align to TRBD2. Germline V gives CDR1 SQVTM, CDR2 ANQGSEA. This CDR3 is 16 amino acids long. The ends lost 1 base at V and 4 bases at J; junction bases unmatched: 6. CDR3 amino acids: CSVEASGRALADTQYF. CDR3 sequence (DNA): TGCAGCGTTGAAGCTAGCGGGAGGGCCCTAGCAGATACGCAGTATTTT.

V gene TRBV5-1 combines with J gene TRBJ2-1, with D possibly matching TRBD1 (6 bases). The CDR3 is made up of 14 amino acids. The V and J ends lost 6 bases and 5 bases respectively, with 15 bases between them. The V gene's germline CDR1 is SGHRS and CDR2 YFSETQ. The CDR3 loop is CASNYQGTDNEQFF. The CDR3, as DNA: TGCGCCAGCAATTACCAGGGGACGGACAATGAGCAGTTCTTC.

The chain uses TRBV5-4 and TRBJ2-2; 10 bases line up with TRBD2. The CDR3 is made up of 18 amino acids. Losses at the gene ends were 0 bases for V and 5 bases for J; bases not matched to a gene: 10. Germline V lookup: CDR1 SGHNT, CDR2 YYREEE (reference sequence). The DNA of the CDR3 is TGTGCCAGCAGCTTGGAAGCCAGCGGGAGGGCGGGGACCGGGGAGCTGTTTTTT. Protein: CASSLEASGRAGTGELFF.